This T cell receptor beta chain derives from a study of T cell repertoires in cytomegalovirus infection. About the study: Recently identified HLA-C-restricted CMV epitopes were used, and well-studied HLA-B-restricted CMV epitopes were used as well. From public TCR beta signatures came an indication of both CMV infection and matching HLA type.

Germline-derived CDR1 and CDR2 are SNHLY and FYNNEI. Deletions cut 7 bases from V and 6 bases from J, with 16 bases between. The CDR3 has 13 amino acids. TCRdb reprocessed the reads with MiXCR, giving one entry per CDR3 protein. The table has approximately 74,000 distinct CDR3 sequences, around 40% seen once. This clonotype showed up just once. Its cognate antigen is unknown. Findings and limits, study-wide: The ex vivo response showed dominance by HLA-C-restricted CMV-specific TCR beta clonotypes. Based on cumulative public TCR beta family frequency, carriers of CMV plus the relevant HLA were identified.

This specimen was CD8+ T cells from cultured PBMCs, taken from culture after CMV antigen stimulation. This receptor was taken from a human donor in good health (CMV status not recorded). Some clones in this sample may be carry-over from other donors' samples. The V and J genes are TRBV2 and TRBJ2-7; possibly TRBD2 for D (7 bases). This chain's CDR3 is CASIPPGGGEQYF. DNA for the CDR3: TGTGCCAGCATCCCACCGGGGGGCGGCGAGCAGTACTTC.